This T cell receptor (beta chain) stems from a study of T cell changes during pregnancy in multiple sclerosis. Clones were read by immunoSEQ multiplex PCR, and TCRdb kept only the in-frame ones, dropping some. The sample records 57,000 or so clones, roughly 88% being singletons. The CDR3 is 13 amino acids. V was trimmed by 3 bases and J by 7 bases, leaving 13 bases between them. Germline loops: CDR1 KGHSH, CDR2 LQKENI. The TCR was taken from a female donor with multiple sclerosis, enrolled in a pregnancy study. The sequences come from peripheral blood, collected in the first trimester of pregnancy. This sequence joins TRBV18 and TRBJ2-7, with D tentatively TRBD1 (5 bases). DNA of the CDR3: TGTGCCAGCTCACCCCCAGGGCTGCGAGAGCAGTACTTC. It is translated as CASSPPGLREQYF.